This TCR beta chain was identified during a study of blood T cell repertoires in COVID-19. Study-level background: Acute and convalescent COVID-19 samples came from the United States, Italy and Spain. Sample material is recorded as cDNA or gDNA derived from T cells, B-cell-depleted T cells, or PBMCs.

V shed 6 bases and J shed 6 bases, with 16 bases lying between them. In germline, CDR1 is MDHEN, CDR2 SYDVKM. The CDR3 is made up of 14 amino acids. This table comes from immunoSEQ multiplex PCR, and its TCRdb copy is limited to in-frame clones, with some not included. This table holds under 150,000 clones, about 88% found once. The sequence was obtained from a woman between 65 and 79 years old who had recovered from COVID-19. Material: peripheral blood. The chain links TRBV28 to TRBJ2-3; D possibly corresponds to TRBD1 (6 bases). CDR3 loop: CASRIWQGHDTQYF. For the CDR3, the DNA is TGTGCCAGCAGGATCTGGCAGGGGCACGATACGCAGTATTTT.